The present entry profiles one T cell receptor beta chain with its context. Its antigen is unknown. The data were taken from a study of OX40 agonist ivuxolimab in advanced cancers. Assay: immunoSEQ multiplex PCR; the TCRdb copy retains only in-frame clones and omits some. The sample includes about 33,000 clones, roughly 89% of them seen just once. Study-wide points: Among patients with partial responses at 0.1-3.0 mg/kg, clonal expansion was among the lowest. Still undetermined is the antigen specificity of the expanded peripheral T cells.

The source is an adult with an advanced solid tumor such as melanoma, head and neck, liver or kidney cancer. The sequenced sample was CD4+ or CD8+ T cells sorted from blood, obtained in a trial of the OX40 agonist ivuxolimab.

In nucleotides, the CDR3 is TGTGCCAGCAGTATGTACAGGGGGGCCACCGGGGAGCTGTTTTTT. Amino acids: CASSMYRGATGELFF. The chain combines TRBV6-5 with TRBJ2-2, with TRBD1 matching 8 bases. Germline CDR1 and CDR2: MNHEY and SVGAGI. This CDR3 region has 15 residues. V shed 5 bases, J shed 4 bases, and the junction held 6 bases outside the gene matches.